The 13 T cell receptor beta chains presented below share a single source sample, sequenced in a study of human T cells and chemical hapten exposure. From the RACE reads, TCRdb called clonotypes with MiXCR, one entry per CDR3 protein. The sample includes about 340,000 distinct CDR3 sequences, around 7% of them seen just once. Time point specified: patch test 1, 2 weeks after DPC sensitization. As to treatment: therapeutic diphenylcyclopropenone sensitization with weekly scalp DPC. The starting material was whole blood, obtained in connection with sensitization to the hapten diphenylcyclopropenone (DPC). The source is a young woman with alopecia areata. Some clones in this sample may be carry-over from other donors' samples.

The chain is built from TRBV7-9 and TRBJ1-1; 10 bases line up with TRBD1. Germline trimming cut 1 base from V and 0 bases from J; bases unmatched to any gene: 8. Germline values: CDR1 SEHNR, CDR2 FQNEAQ (reference sequence). This CDR3 region has 18 residues. CDR3 protein: CASSLGYRDRGMNTEAFF. DNA for the CDR3: TGTGCCAGCAGCTTAGGGTACCGGGACAGGGGCATGAACACTGAAGCTTTCTTT.

The V call is TRBV5-4, the J call TRBJ1-2, with D perhaps matching TRBD1 (5 bases). The V gene lost 10 bases and the J gene lost 4 bases, with 14 bases spanning the gap. Germline CDR1 reads SGHNT; CDR2 reads YYREEE (reference sequence). The CDR3 has 12 residues. DNA of the CDR3: TGTGCCGTCGACAAGGACATCTATGGCTACACCTTC. This sequence encodes CAVDKDIYGYTF.

The sample holds many counts of this clonotype. One end of the junction is discordant with germline, which a read error may explain. The rearrangement links TRBV11-1 to TRBJ2-3; TRBD2 aligns across 7 bases. Germline-derived CDR1 and CDR2 are SGHAT and FQDESV (reference sequence). The CDR3 covers 13 residues. The CDR3 sequence: CASSFNGGGDYTF. CDR3 nucleotides: TGTGCCAGCAGCTTTAACGGTGGCGGGGACTATACATTT.

There are a few counts of this clonotype. The CDR3 loop reads CASSHPQGGEAFF. The DNA for the CDR3 is TGTGCCAGCAGTCATCCTCAGGGAGGGGAAGCTTTCTTT. The rearrangement uses TRBV27 and TRBJ1-1; TRBD1 is a possible D gene (5 bases). The CDR3 loop spans 13 amino acids. V lost 5 bases and J lost 8, with 15 bases in between. CDR1 MNHEY and CDR2 SMNVEV come from the germline V gene (reference sequence).

The chain joins TRBV5-5 to TRBJ1-1; 9 positions agree with TRBD1. CDR3 length: 13 amino acids. Germline V CDR1 and CDR2: SGHKS, YYEKEE (reference sequence). V was pared by 2 bases and J by 6 bases, with 2 bases of the junction left unmatched. The CDR3 sequence: CASSLGTGPEAFF. CDR3 in DNA: TGTGCCAGCAGCTTAGGGACAGGGCCTGAAGCTTTCTTT.

This clonotype was observed at least ten times. This sequence joins TRBV5-1 and TRBJ1-2; D gene uncertain. CDR1 SGHRS and CDR2 YFSETQ come from the germline V gene. V was cut by 0 bases and J by 3 bases, with 12 bases left in between. The CDR3 spans 15 residues. DNA for the CDR3: TGCGCCAGCAGCTTGGGGAGGGTCGGTGACTATGGCTACACCTTC. Translated, it gives CASSLGRVGDYGYTF.

The V gene is TRBV20-1, the J gene TRBJ2-5, with D tentatively TRBD2 (6 bases). Trimming shortened V by 1 base and J by 1 base, and 13 bases separated the two germline ends. The CDR3 consists of 15 residues. CDR1 and CDR2 from the germline V gene are DFQATT and SNEGSKA (reference sequence). The CDR3 loop reads CSARGGAITQETQYF. The CDR3 DNA sequence: TGCAGTGCTAGAGGCGGGGCGATTACCCAAGAGACCCAGTACTTC.

This clonotype was counted many times. V is TRBV20-1 and J is TRBJ1-2, with no clear D. Trimming removed 3 bases at V and 8 bases at J, with 13 bases between. Germline assignment: CDR1 DFQATT and CDR2 SNEGSKA (reference sequence). This CDR3 comprises 12 residues. The CDR3 sequence: CSARNNKEGYTF. The CDR3 region has the DNA TGCAGTGCTAGGAACAACAAGGAGGGCTACACCTTC.

This clonotype has a count of ten or more. The J gene is TRBJ2-1, the V gene TRBV7-2; TRBD2 matches 7 bases. This CDR3 has 13 amino acids. CDR1 and CDR2 (germline): SGHTA, FQGNSA. The V gene end was trimmed by 4 bases and the J gene end by 6 bases; junction bases not matched to a gene: 3. DNA of the CDR3: TGTGCCAGCAGCTCCCGCGGGGGCAATGAGCAGTTCTTC. It specifies CASSSRGGNEQFF.

This clonotype was seen a few times. The CDR3 bases are TGTGCCAGCAGTTTCCCGAGTGGTCAAGAGACCCAGTACTTC. Translation: CASSFPSGQETQYF. The chain links TRBV6-6 to TRBJ2-5; D is ambiguous. Germline V gives CDR1 MNHNY, CDR2 SVGAGI (reference sequence). The V end was cut by 4 bases, the J end by 2 bases, with 11 bases between. The CDR3 is 14 residues long.

This clonotype was seen a handful of times. This sequence joins TRBV5-5 and TRBJ2-1, with D perhaps being TRBD1 or TRBD2 (5 bases each). Germline V lookup: CDR1 SGHKS, CDR2 YYEKEE (reference sequence). The CDR3 runs to 15 residues. V lost 4 bases and J lost 16, with 27 bases in between. Written as DNA, the CDR3 is TGTGCCAGCAGCAACGTGGGGGACGAGGACCCCAGCAAATTCTTC. It is translated as CASSNVGDEDPSKFF. Using reference TRBV5-5 and TRBJ2-1 for the parts outside the CDR3, the full variable domain is DAGVTQSPTHLIKTRGQQVTLRCSPISGHKSVSWYQQVLGQGPQFIFQYYEKEERGRGNFPDRFSARQFPNYSSELNVNALLLGDSALYLCASSNVGDEDPSKFFGPGTRLTVL.

This clonotype has only a few counts. The chain couples TRBV7-9 to TRBJ1-3; TRBD1 might be the D (5 bases). This CDR3 has 16 amino acids. V was clipped by 1 base and J by 2 bases, with 12 bases between them. The germline V gene encodes CDR1 SEHNR and CDR2 FQNEAQ (reference sequence). For the CDR3, the DNA is TGTGCCAGCAGCTTAGTTGCAGGGCGGACTGGAAACACCATATATTTT. This codes for CASSLVAGRTGNTIYF.

The rearrangement links TRBV3-1 to TRBJ2-7, with 11 nucleotides matching TRBD2. Germline V gene data show CDR1 as LGHDT and CDR2 as YNNKEL (reference sequence). V was pared by 3 bases and J by 3 bases, with 4 bases of the junction left unmatched. The CDR3 length is 15 residues. The CDR3 region is CASSHRLAGSYEQYF. The CDR3 nucleotides read TGTGCCAGCAGCCATCGACTAGCGGGGAGCTACGAGCAGTACTTC.